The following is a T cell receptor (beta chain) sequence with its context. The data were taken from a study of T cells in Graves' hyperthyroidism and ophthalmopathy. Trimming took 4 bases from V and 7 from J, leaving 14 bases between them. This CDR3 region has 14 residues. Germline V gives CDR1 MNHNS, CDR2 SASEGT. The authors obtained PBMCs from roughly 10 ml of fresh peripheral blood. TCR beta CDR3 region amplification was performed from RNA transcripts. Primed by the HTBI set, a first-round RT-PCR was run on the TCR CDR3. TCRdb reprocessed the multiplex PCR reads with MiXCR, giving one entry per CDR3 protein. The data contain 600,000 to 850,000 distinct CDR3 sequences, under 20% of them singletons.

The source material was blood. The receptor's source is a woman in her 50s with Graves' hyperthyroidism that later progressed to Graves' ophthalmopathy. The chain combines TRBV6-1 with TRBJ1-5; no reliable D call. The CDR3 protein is CASSGQAHAQPQHF. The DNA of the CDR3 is TGTGCCAGCAGTGGGCAGGCCCATGCGCAGCCCCAGCATTTT.